This TCR beta chain was obtained from a study of blood T cells in healthy people across ages. Germline V gene data show CDR1 as MGHRA and CDR2 as YSYEKL. The CDR3 has 18 residues. J lost 2 bases, V lost 0 bases, and 8 bases had no gene match. This clonotype was found once. It was with a sample-barcoded 5' primer and a J-beta primer mix that a second PCR of roughly 7 to 12 cycles was run. In TCRdb, the 5' RACE reads were re-called with MiXCR into one record per CDR3 protein. The table has about 1.5 million distinct CDR3 sequences, roughly 43% seen once. The V gene is TRBV4-1, the J gene TRBJ2-3, with 10 bases that match TRBD2. The TCR was taken from a woman aged 18-35 years in good health. The sequencing sample was made of blood. The CDR3 DNA reads TGCGCCAGCAGCCAAGATCCTCAGAGCGGGGGGGACACAGATACGCAGTATTTT. Translating gives CASSQDPQSGGDTDTQYF.